A selection of T cell receptor beta chains follows, all from one sample in a study of T cell responses to AZD1222 COVID-19 vaccine. Measured with immunoSEQ multiplex PCR; TCRdb has only the in-frame clones, and not every one. The table lists 75,000 to 100,000 clones, 88% of them singletons, with roughly 5.8% in the top ten. The specimen was peripheral blood, collected on day 0 of AZD1222 vaccination. These receptor sequences come from an adult in good health. The CDR3 runs from the conserved cysteine through the conserved F or W. The D gene is left open where the match is weak. Clone size is not always given. Where it is, it says once, few, many or a class for expanded clones.

clone_size	d_call	v_call	j_call	cdr3_nt	cdr3_aa
-	TRBD2	TRBV28	TRBJ2-1	TGTGCCAGCAGTACCCAGCGGGGTTGGAGCCATGAGCAGTTCTTC	CASSTQRGWSHEQFF
-	-	TRBV18	TRBJ2-2	TGTGCCAGCTCACCCCAACCTGGCGGAGAGAACACCGGGGAGCTGTTTTTT	CASSPQPGGENTGELFF
once	-	TRBV6-5	TRBJ1-2	TGTGCCAGCAATACTGTGGGGGCGCGTGGCTACACCTTC	CASNTVGARGYTF
-	-	TRBV7-9	TRBJ1-5	TGTGCCAGCAGCTTAGTCGGTTGGCAGGAATCTCATCAGCCCCAGCATTTT	CASSLVGWQESHQPQHF
-	-	TRBV4-2	TRBJ1-3	TGTGCCAGCAGCCAAGATCCGTTGCCCTCTGGAAACACCATATATTTT	CASSQDPLPSGNTIYF
once	TRBD2	TRBV7-3	TRBJ2-1	TGTGCCAGCGCGGGAGGGAATGAGCAGTTCTTC	CASAGGNEQFF
few	TRBD2	TRBV28	TRBJ2-5	TGTGCCAGCAGTATCTCCGGGACTAGCGGGAGGGGGAGGGAGACCCAGTACTTC	CASSISGTSGRGRETQYF
-	-	TRBV6-5	TRBJ1-3	TGTGCCGTACAGGGTCCTGGAAACACCATATATTTT	CAVQGPGNTIYF
few	-	TRBV19	TRBJ2-2	TGTGCCAGTAGTATTGGGGGCACCGGGGAGCTGTTTTTT	CASSIGGTGELFF
-	-	TRBV5-1	TRBJ2-7	TGCGCCAGCAGCTTGGAGGGCGGGTTTACCTCCTACGAGCAGTACTTC	CASSLEGGFTSYEQYF
-	TRBD2	TRBV9	TRBJ2-3	TGTGCCAGCAGCATCGGACTAGTTGCAGATACGCAGTATTTT	CASSIGLVADTQYF
-	TRBD2	TRBV14	TRBJ2-1	TGTGCCAGCAGCCCGGAGGCTAGCGGACTAAACAATGAGCAGTTCTTC	CASSPEASGLNNEQFF
-	TRBD1	TRBV14	TRBJ1-3	TGTGCCACTTCCGGGACAGCGGGTAACACCATATATTTT	CATSGTAGNTIYF
few	TRBD2	TRBV27	TRBJ2-4	TGTGCCAGCAGTTTATCTCTAGCGGGAGTGGCGGGAAACATTCAGTACTTC	CASSLSLAGVAGNIQYF